This TCR beta chain was recovered during a study of type 1 and type 2 diabetes patients. Study-level information: Sequencing for the whole study yielded about 20 million paired-end reads. Study-wide results and limits: Type 2 diabetes patients had few highly-expanded CD4+ clones, median one.

Standard classification criteria confirmed type 1 or type 2 diabetes in all patients. The CDR3 runs 12 residues. The germline gives CDR1 SGHVS, CDR2 FNYEAQ. With 10 bases removed from V and 3 bases from J, the gap between germline ends came to 13 bases. Genomic DNA was the PCR template. The TCR beta CDR3 region was amplified using 30 forward and 13 reverse primers. Each CDR3 protein is one row after TCRdb ran MiXCR on the multiplex PCR reads. The table lists about 250,000 distinct CDR3 sequences, around 50% of them singletons. For this clonotype: What it binds is not known.

The V call is TRBV7-6, the J call TRBJ2-7; D is unresolved. Sequencing was performed on peripheral blood mononuclear cells (PBMCs). The origin of this receptor is a man between 18 and 29 years old with type 2 diabetes. Written as DNA, the CDR3 is TGTGCCACCAGTGATCCCGACTACGAGCAGTACTTC. It yields the protein CATSDPDYEQYF. The variable domain in full, with the rest retrieved from reference TRBV7-6 and TRBJ2-7, is GAGVSQSPRYKVTKRGQDVALRCDPISGHVSLYWYRQALGQGPEFLTYFNYEAQQDKSGLPNDRFSAERPEGSISTLTIQRTEQRDSAMYRCATSDPDYEQYFGPGTRLTVT.